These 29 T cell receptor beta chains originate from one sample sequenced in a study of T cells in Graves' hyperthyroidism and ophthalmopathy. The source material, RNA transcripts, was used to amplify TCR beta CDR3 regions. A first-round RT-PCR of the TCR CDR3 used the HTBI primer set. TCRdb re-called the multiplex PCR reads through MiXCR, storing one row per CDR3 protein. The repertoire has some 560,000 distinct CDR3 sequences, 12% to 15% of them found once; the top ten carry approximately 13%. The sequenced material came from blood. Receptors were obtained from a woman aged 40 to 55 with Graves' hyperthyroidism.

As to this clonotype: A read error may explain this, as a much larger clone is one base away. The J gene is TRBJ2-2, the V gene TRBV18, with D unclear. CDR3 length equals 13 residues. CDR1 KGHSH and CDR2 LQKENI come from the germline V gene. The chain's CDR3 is CAGSPKEAGELFF. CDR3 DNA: TGTGCCGGCTCACCTAAAGAGGCCGGGGAGCTGTTTTTT.

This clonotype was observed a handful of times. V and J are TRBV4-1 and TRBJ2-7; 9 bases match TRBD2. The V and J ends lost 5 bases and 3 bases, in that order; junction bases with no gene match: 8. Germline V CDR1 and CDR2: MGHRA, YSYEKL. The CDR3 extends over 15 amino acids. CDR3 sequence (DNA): TGCGCCAGCAGCACCTCTAGCGGGACTATCTACGAGCAGTACTTC. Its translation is CASSTSSGTIYEQYF.

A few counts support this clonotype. The CDR3 spells CASRADIMNTGELFF. The CDR3 nucleotides read TGTGCCAGCAGGGCGGACATTATGAACACCGGGGAGCTGTTTTTT. The chain joins TRBV2 to TRBJ2-2; a possible D gene is TRBD1 (5 bases). The CDR3 has 15 residues. The germline CDR1 and CDR2 sequences are SNHLY and FYNNEI. With 6 bases removed from V and 1 base from J, the gap between germline ends came to 12 bases.

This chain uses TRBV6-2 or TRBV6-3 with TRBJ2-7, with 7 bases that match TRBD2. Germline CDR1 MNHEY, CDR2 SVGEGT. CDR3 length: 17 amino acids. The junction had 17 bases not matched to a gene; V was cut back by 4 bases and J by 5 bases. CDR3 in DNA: TGTGCCAGCAGTTCCCGCCCTAGCGGCTTCGGGGACCACGAGCAGTACTTC. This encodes CASSSRPSGFGDHEQYF.

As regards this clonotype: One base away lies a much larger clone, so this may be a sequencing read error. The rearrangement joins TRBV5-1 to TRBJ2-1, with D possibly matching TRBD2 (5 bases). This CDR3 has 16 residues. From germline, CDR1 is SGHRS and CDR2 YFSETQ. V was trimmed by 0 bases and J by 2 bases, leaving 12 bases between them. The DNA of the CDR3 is TGCGCCAGCAGCTTGGATCTAGTGGGAGCCTACAATGAGCAGTTCTTC. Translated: CASSLDLVGAYNEQFF.

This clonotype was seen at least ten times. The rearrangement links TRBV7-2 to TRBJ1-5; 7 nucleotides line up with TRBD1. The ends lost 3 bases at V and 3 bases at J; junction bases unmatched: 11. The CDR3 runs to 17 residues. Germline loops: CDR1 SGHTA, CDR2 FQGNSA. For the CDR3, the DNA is TGTGCCAGCAGCTTCGCTAGTACAGGGGACGCCAATCAGCCCCAGCATTTT. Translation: CASSFASTGDANQPQHF.

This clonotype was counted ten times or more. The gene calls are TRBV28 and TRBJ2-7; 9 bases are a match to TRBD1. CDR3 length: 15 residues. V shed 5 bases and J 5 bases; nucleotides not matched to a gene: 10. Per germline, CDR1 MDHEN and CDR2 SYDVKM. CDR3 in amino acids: CASSVTGTGSHEQYF. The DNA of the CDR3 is TGTGCCAGCAGTGTGACCGGGACAGGGTCCCACGAGCAGTACTTC.

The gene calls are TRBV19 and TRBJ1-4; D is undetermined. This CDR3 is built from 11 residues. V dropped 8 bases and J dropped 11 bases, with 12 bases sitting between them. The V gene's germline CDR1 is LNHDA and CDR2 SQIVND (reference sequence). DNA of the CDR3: TGTGCCAGTTGGACCCTCCTTAAACTGTTTTTT. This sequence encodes CASWTLLKLFF.

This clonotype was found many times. This CDR3 reads CSATTSGIHEQYF. The CDR3 bases are TGCAGTGCTACAACTAGCGGGATCCACGAGCAGTACTTC. This chain uses TRBV20-1 with TRBJ2-7; 10 bases map to TRBD2. This CDR3 is 13 amino acids long. V shed 4 bases and J 5 bases; nucleotides not matched to a gene: 5. Germline lookup yields CDR1 DFQATT and CDR2 SNEGSKA (reference sequence).

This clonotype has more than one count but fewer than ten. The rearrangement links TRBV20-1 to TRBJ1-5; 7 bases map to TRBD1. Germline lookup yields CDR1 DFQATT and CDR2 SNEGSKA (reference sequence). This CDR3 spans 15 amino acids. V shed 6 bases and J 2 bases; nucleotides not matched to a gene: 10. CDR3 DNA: TGCAGTGCCGCGACAGGGCCTCGGGGCAATCAGCCCCAGCATTTT. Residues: CSAATGPRGNQPQHF.

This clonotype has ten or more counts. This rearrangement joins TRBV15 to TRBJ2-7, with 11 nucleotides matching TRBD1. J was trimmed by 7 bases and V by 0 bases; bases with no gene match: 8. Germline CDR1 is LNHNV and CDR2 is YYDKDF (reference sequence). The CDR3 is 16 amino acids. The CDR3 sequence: CATSRDLGTGGVEQYF. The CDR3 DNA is TGTGCCACCAGCAGAGATCTTGGGACAGGGGGTGTTGAGCAGTACTTC.

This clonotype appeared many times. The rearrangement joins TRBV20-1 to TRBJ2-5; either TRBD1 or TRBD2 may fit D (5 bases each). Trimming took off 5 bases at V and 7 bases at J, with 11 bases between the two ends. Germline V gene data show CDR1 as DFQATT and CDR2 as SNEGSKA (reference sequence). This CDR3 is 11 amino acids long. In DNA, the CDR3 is TGCAGTGCTGGACGGGGCGGGACCCAGTACTTC. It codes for CSAGRGGTQYF.

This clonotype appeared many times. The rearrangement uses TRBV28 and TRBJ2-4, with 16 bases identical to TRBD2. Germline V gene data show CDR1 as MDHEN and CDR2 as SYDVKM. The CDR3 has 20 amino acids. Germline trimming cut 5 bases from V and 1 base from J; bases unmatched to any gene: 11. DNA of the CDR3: TGTGCCAGCAGTAATAAACCGGGACTAGCGGGGGGGGGGGCCAAAAACATTCAGTACTTC. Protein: CASSNKPGLAGGGAKNIQYF.

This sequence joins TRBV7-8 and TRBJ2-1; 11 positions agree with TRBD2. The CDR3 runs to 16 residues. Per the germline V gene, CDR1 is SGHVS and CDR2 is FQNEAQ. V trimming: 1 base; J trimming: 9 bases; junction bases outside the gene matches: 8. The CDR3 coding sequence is TGTGCCAGCAGCTTAGTTTCTAGCGGGAGGTCTTTTGAGCAGTTCTTC. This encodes CASSLVSSGRSFEQFF.

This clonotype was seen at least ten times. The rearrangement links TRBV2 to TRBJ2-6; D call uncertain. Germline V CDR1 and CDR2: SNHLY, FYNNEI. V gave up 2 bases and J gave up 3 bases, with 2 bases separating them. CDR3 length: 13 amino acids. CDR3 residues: CASSESGANVLTF. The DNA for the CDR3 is TGTGCCAGCAGTGAAAGTGGGGCCAACGTCCTGACTTTC.

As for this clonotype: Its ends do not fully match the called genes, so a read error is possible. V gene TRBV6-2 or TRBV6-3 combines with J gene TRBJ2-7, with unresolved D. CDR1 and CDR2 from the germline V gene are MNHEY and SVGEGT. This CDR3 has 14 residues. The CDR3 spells CASSYSAGLYGQYF. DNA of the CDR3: TGTGCCAGCAGTTACTCCGCCGGTCTCTACGGGCAGTACTTC.

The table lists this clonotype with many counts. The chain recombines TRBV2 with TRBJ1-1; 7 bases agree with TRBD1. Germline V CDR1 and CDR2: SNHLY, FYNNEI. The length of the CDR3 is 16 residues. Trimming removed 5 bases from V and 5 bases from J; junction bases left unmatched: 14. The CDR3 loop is CASSKTPLQGETEAFF. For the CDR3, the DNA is TGTGCCAGCAGTAAAACCCCGTTGCAGGGGGAGACTGAAGCTTTCTTT.

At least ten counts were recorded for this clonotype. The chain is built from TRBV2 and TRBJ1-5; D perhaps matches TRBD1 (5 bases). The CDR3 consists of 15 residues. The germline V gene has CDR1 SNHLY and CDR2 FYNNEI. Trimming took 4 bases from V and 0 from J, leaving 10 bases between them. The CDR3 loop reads CASSGGEYSNQPQHF. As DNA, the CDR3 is TGTGCCAGCAGTGGGGGGGAGTATAGCAATCAGCCCCAGCATTTT.

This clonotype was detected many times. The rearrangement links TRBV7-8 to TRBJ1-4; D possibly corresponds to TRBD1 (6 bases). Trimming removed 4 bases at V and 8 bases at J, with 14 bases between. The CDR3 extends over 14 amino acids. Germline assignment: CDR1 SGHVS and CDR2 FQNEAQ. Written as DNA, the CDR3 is TGTGCCAGCAGCTACACCGGGACAAGGGAAAAACTGTTTTTT. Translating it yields CASSYTGTREKLFF.

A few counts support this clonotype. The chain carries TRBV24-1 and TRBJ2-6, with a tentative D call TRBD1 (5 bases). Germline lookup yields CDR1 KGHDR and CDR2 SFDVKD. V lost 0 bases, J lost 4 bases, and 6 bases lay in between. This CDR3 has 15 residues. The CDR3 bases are TGTGCCACCAGTGATTTGACAGGAGGGGCCAACGTCCTGACTTTC. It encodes CATSDLTGGANVLTF.

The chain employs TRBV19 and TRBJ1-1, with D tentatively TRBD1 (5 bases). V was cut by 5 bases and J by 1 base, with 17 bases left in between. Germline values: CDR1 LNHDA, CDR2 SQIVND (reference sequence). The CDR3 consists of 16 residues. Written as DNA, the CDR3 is TGTGCCAGTAGTCCGCAAGGCATCAGGGAGAACACTGAAGCTTTCTTT. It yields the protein CASSPQGIRENTEAFF.

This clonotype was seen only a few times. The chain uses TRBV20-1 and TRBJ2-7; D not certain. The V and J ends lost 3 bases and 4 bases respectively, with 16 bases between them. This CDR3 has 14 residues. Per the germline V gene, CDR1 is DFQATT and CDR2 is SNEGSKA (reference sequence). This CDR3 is CSASRGSPVYEQYF. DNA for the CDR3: TGCAGTGCTAGTCGTGGTAGTCCAGTATACGAGCAGTACTTC.

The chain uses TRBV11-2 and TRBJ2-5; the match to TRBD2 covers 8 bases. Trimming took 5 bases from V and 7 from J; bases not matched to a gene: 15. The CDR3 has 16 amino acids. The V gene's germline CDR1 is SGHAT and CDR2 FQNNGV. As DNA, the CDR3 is TGTGCCAGCAGCCGACCCAGCGGGAGCGGCGGAGGGACCCAGTACTTC. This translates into CASSRPSGSGGGTQYF.

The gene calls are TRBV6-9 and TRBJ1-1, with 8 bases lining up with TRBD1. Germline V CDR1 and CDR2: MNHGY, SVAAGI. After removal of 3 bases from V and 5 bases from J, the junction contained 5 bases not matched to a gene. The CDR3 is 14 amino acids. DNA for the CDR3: TGTGCCAGCAGTTACTACAGGGGGAGGACTGAAGCTTTCTTT. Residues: CASSYYRGRTEAFF.

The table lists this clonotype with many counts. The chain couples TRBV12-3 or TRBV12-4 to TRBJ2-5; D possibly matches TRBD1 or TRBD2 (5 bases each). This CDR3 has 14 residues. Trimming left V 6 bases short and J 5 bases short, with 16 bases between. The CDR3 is CASRGDSGGETQYF. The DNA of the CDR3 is TGTGCCAGCAGGGGCGACAGCGGCGGGGAGACCCAGTACTTC.

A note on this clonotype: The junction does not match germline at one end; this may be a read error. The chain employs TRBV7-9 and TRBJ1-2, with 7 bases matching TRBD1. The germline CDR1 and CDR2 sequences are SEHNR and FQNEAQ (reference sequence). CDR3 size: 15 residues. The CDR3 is CASSQSPGTVYGCTF. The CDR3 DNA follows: TGTGCCAGCAGCCAGTCCCCCGGGACAGTTTATGGCTGCACCTTC.

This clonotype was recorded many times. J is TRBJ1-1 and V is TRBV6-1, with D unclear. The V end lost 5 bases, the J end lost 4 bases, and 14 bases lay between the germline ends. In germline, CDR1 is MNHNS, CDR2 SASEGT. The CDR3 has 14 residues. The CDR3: CASSPPGGITEAFF. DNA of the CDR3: TGTGCCAGCAGTCCGCCCGGTGGGATCACTGAAGCTTTCTTT.

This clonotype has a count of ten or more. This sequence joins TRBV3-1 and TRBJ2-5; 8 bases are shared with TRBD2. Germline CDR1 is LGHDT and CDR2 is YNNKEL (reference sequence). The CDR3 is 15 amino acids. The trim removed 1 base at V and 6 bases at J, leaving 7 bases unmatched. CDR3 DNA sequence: TGTGCCAGCAGCCAAGTGCGGGGACTAGGTCAGACCCAGTACTTC. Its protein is CASSQVRGLGQTQYF.

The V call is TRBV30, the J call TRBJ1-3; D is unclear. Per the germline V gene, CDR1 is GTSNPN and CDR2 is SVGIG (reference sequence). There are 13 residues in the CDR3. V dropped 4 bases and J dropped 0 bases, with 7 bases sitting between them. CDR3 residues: CAWTVLSGNTIYF. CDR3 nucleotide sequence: TGTGCCTGGACAGTGCTCTCTGGAAACACCATATATTTT.